Detailed here is one T cell receptor (beta chain). Its antigen is unknown. This sample is part of a study of OX40 agonist ivuxolimab in advanced cancers. Findings and limits, study-wide: In CD8+ T cells, expanded clones were on average more numerous than in CD4+.

The V and J ends lost 0 bases and 8 bases, in that order; junction bases with no gene match: 15. This CDR3 is 17 amino acids long. Per germline, CDR1 SGHTA and CDR2 FQGNSA. The method was immunoSEQ multiplex PCR; TCRdb's version includes in-frame clones alone and lacks a portion of them. This sample has tens of thousands of clones, with just under 85% found just once. The source is an adult with an advanced solid tumor such as melanoma, head and neck, liver or kidney cancer. The source material was CD4+ or CD8+ T cells sorted from blood, sampled in a trial of the OX40 agonist ivuxolimab. The J gene is TRBJ1-2, the V gene TRBV7-2; 7 positions agree with TRBD1. The CDR3 DNA reads TGTGCCAGCAGCTTAGCGGCGGGACAGAGAGCCACGGGGGGCTACACCTTC. Protein sequence: CASSLAAGQRATGGYTF.